The 29 T cell receptor beta chains below all came from one sample that was sequenced in a study of T-cell memory formation after mild COVID-19. TCRdb fed the 5' RACE reads into MiXCR, producing one record per CDR3 protein. Here the sample spans about 430,000 distinct CDR3 sequences, less than 25% being singletons. Sequenced material: PBMCs or a T cell subset sorted from them (not recorded which). The receptors originated from an adult woman who had mild COVID-19 (a few samples of this study predate the infection). Cell type and time point are not known.

The V gene is TRBV7-9, the J gene TRBJ2-5; 8 positions match TRBD2. The CDR3 has 15 amino acids. Germline lookup yields CDR1 SEHNR and CDR2 FQNEAQ (reference sequence). Trimming at V came to 3 bases and at J to 5 bases, leaving 8 bases not matched to a gene. CDR3 region: CASSLATGGGETQYF. The CDR3 DNA follows: TGTGCCAGCAGCTTGGCGACGGGAGGGGGGGAGACCCAGTACTTC.

CDR3 in DNA: TGTGCCACCAGCAGAGGGATACAGGAGACTTTGCAGTACTTC. Translated: CATSRGIQETLQYF. This sequence joins TRBV15 and TRBJ2-7; tentative D call: TRBD1 (5 bases). CDR3 length: 14 amino acids. CDR1 and CDR2 from the germline V gene are LNHNV and YYDKDF (reference sequence). Trimming cost V 1 base and J 9 bases, with 16 bases left between them.

This clonotype appeared a single time. In this CDR3 the conserved last residue, phenylalanine or tryptophan, is missing, so a read error is likely. The rearrangement joins TRBV4-3 to TRBJ2-7; 8 bases are a match to TRBD2. Trimming cost V 0 bases and J 2 bases; bases outside gene matches: 3. The CDR3 has 15 amino acids. Per germline, CDR1 LGHNA and CDR2 YSLEER. CDR3 bases: TGCGCCAGCAGCCAAGAGTACGGGAGGGCCTACGAGCAGTACTTA. Translated, it gives CASSQEYGRAYEQYL.

In its sample, this clonotype was seen a few times. This rearrangement joins TRBV2 to TRBJ2-5; the D call may be TRBD1 or TRBD2 (5 bases each). V was clipped by 6 bases and J by 5 bases, with 13 bases between them. The CDR3 extends over 13 amino acids. Germline V CDR1 and CDR2: SNHLY, FYNNEI. The CDR3 nucleotides read TGTGCCAGCAGCCGGGACCTGGGGGAGACCCAGTACTTC. Translating gives CASSRDLGETQYF.

This chain joins TRBV19 and TRBJ2-3, with a weak D call TRBD1 (5 bases). The CDR3 length is 12 residues. Germline CDR1 is LNHDA and CDR2 is SQIVND (reference sequence). V dropped 3 bases and J dropped 4 bases, with 5 bases sitting between them. In nucleotides, the CDR3 is TGTGCCAGTAGTATCAGGGCAGATACGCAGTATTTT. It codes for CASSIRADTQYF.

This rearrangement joins TRBV7-2 to TRBJ1-2; possibly TRBD1 for D (5 bases). CDR1 and CDR2 from the germline V gene are SGHTA and FQGNSA. The CDR3 contains 13 residues. The V and J ends lost 4 bases and 2 bases respectively, with 8 bases between them. CDR3 sequence: CASSYRDNYGYTF. Here the CDR3 DNA reads TGTGCCAGCAGCTACCGGGACAACTATGGCTACACCTTC.

The chain employs TRBV14 and TRBJ2-1, with D possibly being TRBD1 or TRBD2 (5 bases each). Germline CDR1 reads SGHDN; CDR2 reads FVKESK. With 1 base removed from V and 7 bases from J, the gap between germline ends came to 11 bases. The CDR3 totals 14 residues. CDR3 protein: CASSQALGDNEQFF. In nucleotides, the CDR3 is TGTGCCAGCAGCCAAGCCCTGGGGGATAATGAGCAGTTCTTC.

The chain couples TRBV7-2 to TRBJ2-6, with TRBD1 as a possible D gene (6 bases). The ends were cut back, 1 base at V and 0 bases at J, with 16 bases in the middle. This CDR3 is 19 amino acids long. CDR1 and CDR2 (germline): SGHTA, FQGNSA. The CDR3 bases are TGTGCCAGCAGCTTAGTAGGGGGATGGGGAAGCTCTGGGGCCAACGTCCTGACTTTC. Translation: CASSLVGGWGSSGANVLTF.

The gene calls are TRBV20-1 and TRBJ2-7; 10 bases are shared with TRBD2. The junction had 10 bases not matched to a gene; V was cut back by 5 bases and J by 3 bases. Germline-derived CDR1 and CDR2 are DFQATT and SNEGSKA (reference sequence). CDR3 length: 15 residues. The CDR3 DNA reads as TGCAGTGCTTCGTCCGGGACTAGCGTCCTCTACGAGCAGTACTTC. It is translated as CSASSGTSVLYEQYF.

CDR3 loop: CASSFGQGVPANYGYTF. The CDR3 DNA sequence: TGTGCCAGCAGCTTCGGACAGGGTGTTCCCGCTAACTATGGCTACACCTTC. The chain combines TRBV11-3 with TRBJ1-2; TRBD1 aligns across 8 bases. The CDR3 consists of 17 residues. J was trimmed by 0 bases and V by 3 bases; bases with no gene match: 9. CDR1 is SGHNT, CDR2 YENEEA, per germline.

This clonotype has more than one count but fewer than ten. V usage is TRBV11-2 and J usage is TRBJ2-7; tentative D call: TRBD2 (5 bases). This CDR3 comprises 15 residues. Germline values: CDR1 SGHAT, CDR2 FQNNGV. With 3 bases removed from V and 7 bases from J, the gap between germline ends came to 19 bases. In DNA form, the CDR3 reads TGTGCCAGCAGCTTTCTCGAGTCAGGCCCGGGGGAGCAGTACTTC. Protein product: CASSFLESGPGEQYF.

This clonotype was detected a few times. V and J are TRBV20-1 and TRBJ2-3; no reliable D call. Trimming took off 7 bases at V and 3 bases at J, with 11 bases between the two ends. The CDR3 has 12 amino acids. The germline CDR1 and CDR2 sequences are DFQATT and SNEGSKA (reference sequence). The CDR3 nucleotides read TGCAGTGTTTTGGAGTTTACAGATACGCAGTATTTT. Protein product: CSVLEFTDTQYF.

This clonotype has just a few counts. The chain is built from TRBV7-6 and TRBJ1-1; D is undetermined. The ends were cut back, 5 bases at V and 3 bases at J, with 10 bases in the middle. The length of the CDR3 is 13 residues. Germline V CDR1 and CDR2: SGHVS, FNYEAQ. DNA of the CDR3: TGTGCCAGCAGCCCCATGGGTTACACTGAAGCTTTCTTT. Residues: CASSPMGYTEAFF.

This clonotype was counted a few times. The chain links TRBV11-3 to TRBJ2-7; TRBD1 agrees at 10 bases. J lost 3 bases, V lost 6 bases, and 2 bases had no gene match. Germline CDR1 and CDR2: SGHNT and YENEEA. This CDR3 is built from 13 residues. In DNA, the CDR3 is TGTGCCAGCAGATGGACAGGGGGCTACGAGCAGTACTTC. The encoded protein is CASRWTGGYEQYF.

The chain couples TRBV20-1 to TRBJ1-1, with 7 bases that match TRBD1. Germline V lookup: CDR1 DFQATT, CDR2 SNEGSKA (reference sequence). The CDR3 contains 15 residues. The junction had 11 bases not matched to a gene; V was cut back by 3 bases and J by 4 bases. The CDR3 loop is CSARHQGVVGTEAFF. CDR3 DNA sequence: TGCAGTGCTAGGCACCAGGGGGTAGTTGGCACTGAAGCTTTCTTT.

This clonotype was observed a handful of times. V gene TRBV3-1 combines with J gene TRBJ1-3; TRBD1 agrees at 8 bases. The CDR3 totals 16 residues. Germline-derived CDR1 and CDR2 are LGHDT and YNNKEL (reference sequence). Losses at the gene ends were 6 bases for V and 0 bases for J; bases not matched to a gene: 7. In nucleotides, the CDR3 is TGTGCCAGCAGACCGGGACAGGAGCTCTCTGGAAACACCATATATTTT. Protein product: CASRPGQELSGNTIYF.

This clonotype appeared a few times. The chain uses TRBV7-2 and TRBJ2-1, with TRBD2 matching 8 bases. The CDR3 sequence is 13 residues long. Trimming took 5 bases from V and 8 from J; bases not matched to a gene: 5. Looked up from germline, CDR1 is SGHTA and CDR2 is FQGNSA. The CDR3 protein is CASSRGGGDEQFF. The CDR3 DNA reads as TGTGCCAGCAGCCGGGGGGGTGGCGATGAGCAGTTCTTC.

This clonotype was seen more than once but under ten times. J is TRBJ2-5 and V is TRBV3-1; tentatively, D is TRBD2 (5 bases). V was shortened by 4 bases and J by 1 base, with 13 bases between the two germline ends. Germline V lookup: CDR1 LGHDT, CDR2 YNNKEL (reference sequence). The CDR3 consists of 15 residues. The CDR3 nucleotides are TGTGCCAGCAGCCCGACGGACTCCCTCCAAGAGACCCAGTACTTC. Translation gives CASSPTDSLQETQYF.

The chain couples TRBV24-1 to TRBJ2-6; D unclear. The V end was cut by 5 bases, the J end by 2 bases, with 9 bases between. This CDR3 has 15 residues. Germline assignment: CDR1 KGHDR and CDR2 SFDVKD. The chain's CDR3 is CATSARGPGANVLTF. CDR3 sequence (DNA): TGTGCCACCAGTGCCCGTGGGCCTGGGGCCAACGTCCTGACTTTC.

The CDR3 DNA sequence: TGTGCCAGCAGCCACGCTCGTATTTCCCTAGCGGGAGATGCGACAGATACGCAGTATTTT. The encoded protein is CASSHARISLAGDATDTQYF. The genes are TRBV3-1 and TRBJ2-3, with 10 nucleotides matching TRBD2. The CDR3 has 20 residues. Per germline, CDR1 LGHDT and CDR2 YNNKEL (reference sequence). Trimming took 3 bases from V and 3 from J; bases not matched to a gene: 18.

V usage is TRBV27 and J usage is TRBJ2-3; 14 nucleotides align to TRBD2. Germline V gene sequence: CDR1 MNHEY, CDR2 SMNVEV (reference sequence). The length of the CDR3 is 17 residues. J was trimmed by 2 bases and V by 6 bases; bases with no gene match: 7. The CDR3 here is CASSGTSGSLITDTQYF. The CDR3 DNA follows: TGTGCCAGCAGCGGGACTAGCGGGAGCCTCATCACAGATACGCAGTATTTT.

This CDR3 is CASSPSEGRRETQYF. CDR3 bases: TGTGCCAGCAGCCCTTCCGAGGGCAGACGAGAGACCCAGTACTTC. This chain links TRBV7-9 with TRBJ2-5; tentative D call: TRBD2 (5 bases). The CDR3 consists of 15 residues. V lost 5 bases, J lost 4 bases, and 17 bases lay in between. Per germline, CDR1 SEHNR and CDR2 FQNEAQ (reference sequence). Combining the CDR3 with reference TRBV7-9 and TRBJ2-5 gives the whole variable domain DTGVSQNPRHKITKRGQNVTFRCDPISEHNRLYWYRQTLGQGPEFLTYFQNEAQLEKSRLLSDRFSAERPKGSFSTLEIQRTEQGDSAMYLCASSPSEGRRETQYFGPGTRLLVL.

This clonotype was seen a handful of times. The CDR3 reads CSARDNGANYGYTF. The CDR3 DNA reads TGCAGTGCTAGAGATAATGGAGCTAACTATGGCTACACCTTC. The chain joins TRBV20-1 to TRBJ1-2; no reliable D call. Germline lookup yields CDR1 DFQATT and CDR2 SNEGSKA (reference sequence). The length of the CDR3 is 14 residues. Trimming left V 0 bases short and J 0 bases short, with 8 bases between.

This clonotype has a handful of counts. This chain joins TRBV20-1 and TRBJ1-1; D gene ambiguous. V was shortened by 5 bases and J by 1 base, with 11 bases between the two germline ends. The CDR3 runs 13 residues. Per the germline V gene, CDR1 is DFQATT and CDR2 is SNEGSKA (reference sequence). CDR3 DNA: TGCAGTGCTCCACAACTGCCGAACACTGAAGCTTTCTTT. Translating it yields CSAPQLPNTEAFF.

This clonotype was seen a handful of times. The rearrangement links TRBV2 to TRBJ2-7; 11 bases fit TRBD2. The CDR3 sequence is 14 residues long. V lost 6 bases and J lost 1; bases outside the gene matches: 2. The V gene's germline CDR1 is SNHLY and CDR2 FYNNEI. Here the CDR3 DNA reads TGTGCCAGCAGACTAGCGGGGGAGTCCTACGAGCAGTACTTC. This codes for CASRLAGESYEQYF.

The chain has TRBV24-1 and TRBJ1-2; tentatively, D is TRBD1 (5 bases). CDR1 and CDR2 from the germline V gene are KGHDR and SFDVKD. The CDR3 sequence is 13 residues long. The ends were cut back, 5 bases at V and 7 bases at J, with 13 bases in the middle. The CDR3 sequence is CATSARDGGGYTF. CDR3 sequence (DNA): TGTGCCACCAGTGCCAGGGACGGGGGTGGCTACACCTTC.

V and J are TRBV3-1 and TRBJ2-5, with 11 bases aligning to TRBD2. With 2 bases clipped from V and 2 bases from J, the junction kept 4 bases outside the gene matches. The CDR3 loop spans 16 amino acids. Germline lookup yields CDR1 LGHDT and CDR2 YNNKEL (reference sequence). The CDR3 here is CASSQLTSGAQETQYF. CDR3 nucleotide sequence: TGTGCCAGCAGCCAATTGACTAGCGGGGCACAAGAGACCCAGTACTTC.

This clonotype was seen more than once but under ten times. This chain links TRBV7-9 with TRBJ2-5, with D unresolved. Looked up from germline, CDR1 is SEHNR and CDR2 is FQNEAQ (reference sequence). The length of the CDR3 is 13 residues. Deletions cut 1 base from V and 4 bases from J, with 7 bases between. The CDR3 loop is CASSLDIGETQYF. In DNA form, the CDR3 reads TGTGCCAGCAGCTTAGACATCGGAGAGACCCAGTACTTC.

The chain uses TRBV30 and TRBJ2-7, with 10 bases identical to TRBD1. CDR1 is GTSNPN, CDR2 SVGIG, per germline (reference sequence). This CDR3 contains 14 residues. J was trimmed by 6 bases and V by 2 bases; bases with no gene match: 7. CDR3 sequence reads: CAWSLTGGATEQYF. The CDR3 DNA is TGTGCCTGGAGTTTGACAGGGGGCGCCACCGAGCAGTACTTC.